This TCR beta chain was identified during a study of T cell repertoires in cytomegalovirus infection. Study context: Recently identified HLA-C-restricted CMV epitopes and well-studied HLA-B-restricted CMV epitopes were used by the study. Public TCR beta signatures marked donors with CMV infection and the matching HLA.

This CDR3 has 13 residues. Per the germline V gene, CDR1 is KGHDR and CDR2 is SFDVKD. V lost 9 bases to trimming and J lost 8 bases; unmatched junction nucleotides: 7. Whole-study results and caveats: CMV-specific TCR beta clonotypes restricted by HLA-C were the ones dominating the ex vivo response. Pooled public TCR beta family frequency picked out CMV carriers with the relevant HLA.

TCRdb independently ran MiXCR on the reads; one entry per CDR3 protein. In the table there are approximately 910,000 distinct CDR3 sequences, around 31% of which are singletons. Comments on this clonotype: Its specificity is not known.

The sequence was collected from a human donor in good health (CMV status not recorded). Some clones in this sample may be carry-over from other donors' samples. The chain employs TRBV24-1 and TRBJ2-1; the match to TRBD2 covers 9 bases. The sample here was cultured CD8+ T cells from PBMCs, taken from culture after CMV antigen stimulation. CDR3 sequence reads: CATSGTSSYEQFF. In DNA, the CDR3 is TGTGCCACCTCCGGGACTAGCTCCTATGAGCAGTTCTTC.